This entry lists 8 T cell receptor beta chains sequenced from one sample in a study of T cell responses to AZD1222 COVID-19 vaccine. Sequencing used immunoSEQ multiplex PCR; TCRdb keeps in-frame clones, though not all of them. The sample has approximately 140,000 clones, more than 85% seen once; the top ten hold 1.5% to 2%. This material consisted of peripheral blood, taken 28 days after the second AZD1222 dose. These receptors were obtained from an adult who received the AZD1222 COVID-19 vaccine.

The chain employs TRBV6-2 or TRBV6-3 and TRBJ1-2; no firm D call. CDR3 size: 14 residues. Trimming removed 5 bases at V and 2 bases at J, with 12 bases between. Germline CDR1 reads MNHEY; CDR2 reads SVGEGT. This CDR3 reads CASSAEEANYGYTF. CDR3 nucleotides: TGTGCCAGCAGTGCCGAGGAAGCGAACTATGGCTACACCTTC.

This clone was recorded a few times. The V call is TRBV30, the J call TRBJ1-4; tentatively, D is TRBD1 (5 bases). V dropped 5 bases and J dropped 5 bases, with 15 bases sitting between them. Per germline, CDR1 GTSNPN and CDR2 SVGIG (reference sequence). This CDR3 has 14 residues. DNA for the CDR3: TGTGCCTGGGGGCTAACAGGAGGAAATGAAAAACTGTTTTTT. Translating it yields CAWGLTGGNEKLFF.

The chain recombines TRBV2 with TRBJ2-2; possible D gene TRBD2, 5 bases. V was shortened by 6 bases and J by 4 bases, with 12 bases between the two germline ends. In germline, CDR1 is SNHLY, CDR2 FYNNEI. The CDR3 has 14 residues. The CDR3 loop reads CASRRLSGTGELFF. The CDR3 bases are TGTGCCAGCAGGCGACTATCCGGCACCGGGGAGCTGTTTTTT.

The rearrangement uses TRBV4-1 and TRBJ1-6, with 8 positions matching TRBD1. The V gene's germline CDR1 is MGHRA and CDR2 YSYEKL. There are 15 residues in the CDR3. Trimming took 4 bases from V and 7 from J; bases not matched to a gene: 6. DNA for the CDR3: TGCGCCAGCAGCCCGGGACAGGTGACCAATTCACCCCTCCACTTT. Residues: CASSPGQVTNSPLHF.

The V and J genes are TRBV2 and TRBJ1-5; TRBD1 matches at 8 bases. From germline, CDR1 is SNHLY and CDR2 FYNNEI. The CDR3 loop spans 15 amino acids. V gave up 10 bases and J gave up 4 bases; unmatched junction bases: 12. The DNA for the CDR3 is TGTGCCACCGCACCACAGGGGGTACAAAATCAGCCCCAGCATTTT. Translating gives CATAPQGVQNQPQHF.

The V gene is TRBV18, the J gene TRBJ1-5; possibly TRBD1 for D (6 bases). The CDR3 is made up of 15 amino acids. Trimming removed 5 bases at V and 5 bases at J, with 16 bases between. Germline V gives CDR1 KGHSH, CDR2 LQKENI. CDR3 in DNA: TGTGCCAGCTCAACCCGGGGGGGCCCTGATCAGCCCCAGCATTTT. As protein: CASSTRGGPDQPQHF.

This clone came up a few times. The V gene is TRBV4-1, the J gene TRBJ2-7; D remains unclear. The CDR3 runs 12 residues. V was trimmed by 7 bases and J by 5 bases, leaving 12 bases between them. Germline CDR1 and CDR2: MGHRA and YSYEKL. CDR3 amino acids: CASNNIEDEQYF. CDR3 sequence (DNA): TGCGCCAGCAACAACATCGAAGACGAGCAGTACTTC.

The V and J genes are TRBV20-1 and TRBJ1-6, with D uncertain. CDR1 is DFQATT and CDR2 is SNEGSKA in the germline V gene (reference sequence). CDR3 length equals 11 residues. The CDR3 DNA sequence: TGCATAGACTGCCGGTGTTCACCCCTCCACTTT. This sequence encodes CIDCRCSPLHF.